Following are 32 T cell receptor beta chains from one sample sequenced in a study of shared clonotypes between healthy human individuals (dated by TCRdb to the early 2020s). Library construction relied on the immunoSEQ multiplex PCR assay. TCRdb retrieved this table from immuneACCESS and kept in-frame rearrangements only. Not all clones are present; in checked studies, unresolved V genes account for under half, and no reason is known for the remainder. The sample yields about 990,000 clones; about 84% were counted once. 0.55% to 0.7% of the sample goes to the ten largest clones. The sequenced material came from memory CD4+ T cells from PBMCs. Sample cell subset or site, as interpreted from the label and publication: CD45RA-negative fraction. The receptors here all came from a man between 18 and 29 years old in good health. Some clones in this sample may be carry-over from other donors' samples.

The chain carries TRBV2 and TRBJ1-1; D perhaps matches TRBD1 (5 bases). Germline V CDR1 and CDR2: SNHLY, FYNNEI. The CDR3 is 13 amino acids. V was clipped by 7 bases and J by 4 bases, with 13 bases between them. In DNA form, the CDR3 reads TGTGCCAGCACATATTCTCAGGGCACTGAAGCTTTCTTT. Protein product: CASTYSQGTEAFF.

The CDR3 DNA reads as TGTGCCAGCAGTGAATACCCCGGGACAGGGGGCGAGGTAGAAGCTTTCTTT. Protein product: CASSEYPGTGGEVEAFF. The genes are TRBV25-1 and TRBJ1-1; 12 positions agree with TRBD1. There are 17 residues in the CDR3. CDR1 is MGHDK and CDR2 is SYGVNS in the germline V gene. J was trimmed by 8 bases and V by 0 bases; bases with no gene match: 10.

The J gene is TRBJ1-1, the V gene TRBV4-3; D is ambiguous. CDR3 length: 16 amino acids. Germline V gene sequence: CDR1 LGHNA, CDR2 YSLEER. V was cut by 4 bases and J by 2 bases, with 17 bases left in between. CDR3 coding DNA: TGCGCCAGCAGCCCGACAACGGGCGGGAAAAACACTGAAGCTTTCTTT. This translates into CASSPTTGGKNTEAFF.

This chain connects TRBV28 to TRBJ2-5; D perhaps matches TRBD2 (5 bases). V was trimmed by 7 bases and J by 2 bases, leaving 14 bases between them. The CDR3 runs 14 residues. Germline V gene sequence: CDR1 MDHEN, CDR2 SYDVKM. The CDR3 loop is CASNPTISQETQYF. The DNA for the CDR3 is TGTGCCAGCAACCCGACTATCTCGCAAGAGACCCAGTACTTC.

V gene TRBV27 combines with J gene TRBJ2-2; 9 nucleotides agree with TRBD1. Germline lookup yields CDR1 MNHEY and CDR2 SMNVEV (reference sequence). The V segment lost 6 bases and the J segment 3 bases; nucleotides outside the gene matches: 11. There are 17 residues in the CDR3. The CDR3 reads CASSLRWTGDYTGELFF. Written as DNA, the CDR3 is TGTGCCAGCAGCCTTCGGTGGACAGGGGATTACACCGGGGAGCTGTTTTTT.

The chain joins TRBV5-1 to TRBJ2-1; 10 positions match TRBD2. Germline V lookup: CDR1 SGHRS, CDR2 YFSETQ. With V trimmed by 0 bases and J by 2 bases, 5 bases remained unmatched. This CDR3 region has 17 residues. CDR3 in amino acids: CASSLVPSGRAYNEQFF. DNA for the CDR3: TGCGCCAGCAGCTTGGTTCCGAGCGGGAGGGCCTACAATGAGCAGTTCTTC.

The chain is built from TRBV5-8 and TRBJ2-7; 7 bases are shared with TRBD1. CDR1 is SGHTS, CDR2 YDEGEE, per germline. The length of the CDR3 is 13 residues. The J segment lost 3 bases and the V segment lost 5 bases, leaving 5 bases of the junction unmatched. CDR3 protein: CASRKGANYEQYF. The DNA of the CDR3 is TGTGCCAGCAGAAAGGGGGCTAACTACGAGCAGTACTTC.

V is TRBV7-2 and J is TRBJ2-5, with 12 bases identical to TRBD1. The CDR3 totals 16 residues. Trimming took 1 base from V and 5 from J; bases not matched to a gene: 5. Germline assignment: CDR1 SGHTA and CDR2 FQGNSA. The CDR3 loop is CASSLGDRGQAETQYF. CDR3 in DNA: TGTGCCAGCAGCTTAGGGGACAGGGGGCAAGCTGAGACCCAGTACTTC.

The chain carries TRBV19 and TRBJ2-5; either TRBD1 or TRBD2 may supply D (6 bases each). V lost 4 bases and J 5 bases, leaving 11 bases between the germline ends. The CDR3 length is 13 residues. Germline V gene lookup returns CDR1 LNHDA and CDR2 SQIVND (reference sequence). The CDR3 sequence: CASSKRGEETQYF. As DNA, the CDR3 is TGTGCCAGTAGTAAGAGGGGGGAGGAGACCCAGTACTTC.

The chain couples TRBV5-1 to TRBJ1-1; no clear D. The CDR3 is made up of 16 amino acids. V was pared by 0 bases and J by 0 bases, with 12 bases between. The germline V gene encodes CDR1 SGHRS and CDR2 YFSETQ. The CDR3 loop reads CASSLGVRNVNTEAFF. The CDR3 coding sequence is TGCGCCAGCAGCTTGGGGGTGCGGAACGTGAACACTGAAGCTTTCTTT.

This chain connects TRBV6-1 to TRBJ2-1; D gene ambiguous. The V gene's germline CDR1 is MNHNS and CDR2 SASEGT. Between the trimmed V and J ends, which lost 9 bases and 4 bases, there was a span of 13 bases. The CDR3 is 13 residues long. The CDR3 protein is CASQIPGYNEQFF. CDR3 DNA sequence: TGTGCCAGTCAGATACCCGGGTACAATGAGCAGTTCTTC.

The rearrangement joins TRBV27 to TRBJ1-1; no firm D call. The CDR3 length is 14 residues. The V end lost 6 bases, the J end lost 9 bases, and 20 bases lay between the germline ends. CDR1 MNHEY and CDR2 SMNVEV come from the germline V gene (reference sequence). The CDR3 loop is CASRQNSQNVQAFF. As DNA, the CDR3 is TGTGCCAGCAGGCAAAACTCCCAAAACGTCCAAGCTTTCTTT.

On this clone: Different DNA sequences within this sample yield the same CDR3. V is TRBV7-9 and J is TRBJ2-5, with D uncertain. The germline V gene has CDR1 SEHNR and CDR2 FQNEAQ (reference sequence). This CDR3 region has 11 residues. V lost 6 bases and J lost 5, with 7 bases in between. Written as DNA, the CDR3 is TGTGCCAGCAGGGTGGGGGAGACCCAGTACTTC. The encoded protein is CASRVGETQYF.

The rearrangement uses TRBV5-4 and TRBJ2-1, with 10 bases lining up with TRBD2. Per germline, CDR1 SGHNT and CDR2 YYREEE (reference sequence). Unmatched junction bases numbered 6, after V lost 0 bases and J lost 9 bases. The CDR3 has 15 residues. The CDR3 nucleotides read TGTGCCAGCAGCTTGGCCGCCGCTAGCGGGAGTGAGCAGTTCTTC. Its translation: CASSLAAASGSEQFF. The full variable domain, its missing parts supplied by reference TRBV5-4 and TRBJ2-1, is ETGVTQSPTHLIKTRGQQVTLRCSSQSGHNTVSWYQQALGQGPQFIFQYYREEENGRGNFPPRFSGLQFPNYSSELNVNALELDDSALYLCASSLAAASGSEQFFGPGTRLTVL.

The V call is TRBV25-1, the J call TRBJ2-1; the D gene is possibly TRBD1 (5 bases). The CDR3 has 15 amino acids. CDR1 MGHDK and CDR2 SYGVNS come from the germline V gene. Trimming cost V 2 bases and J 1 base, with 9 bases left between them. CDR3 loop: CASSEQGLSYNEQFF. The CDR3 DNA is TGTGCCAGCAGTGAACAGGGTTTGTCCTACAATGAGCAGTTCTTC.

V is TRBV18 and J is TRBJ1-4; TRBD1 matches 7 bases. J gave up 8 bases and V 3 bases, and 9 bases lay outside the gene matches. The germline V gene encodes CDR1 KGHSH and CDR2 LQKENI. The CDR3 is 15 residues long. CDR3 sequence: CASSPNSQGWEKLFF. CDR3 DNA sequence: TGTGCCAGCTCACCGAATTCACAGGGGTGGGAAAAACTGTTTTTT.

This rearrangement joins TRBV7-9 to TRBJ2-3; possible D gene TRBD2, 6 bases. CDR1 and CDR2 (germline): SEHNR, FQNEAQ (reference sequence). The germline V and J ends were trimmed by 5 bases and 6 bases, with 12 bases remaining between them. The CDR3 is 13 amino acids. Here the CDR3 DNA reads TGTGCCAGCAGCCCAAGTGGGGGGGATACGCAGTATTTT. Translated, it gives CASSPSGGDTQYF.

The J gene is TRBJ1-2, the V gene TRBV28; the match to TRBD1 covers 7 bases. Per germline, CDR1 MDHEN and CDR2 SYDVKM. V trimming: 7 bases; J trimming: 7 bases; junction bases outside the gene matches: 6. CDR3 length: 12 residues. The CDR3 spells CASTSAGGGYTF. CDR3 sequence (DNA): TGTGCCAGCACCTCGGCAGGGGGTGGCTACACCTTC.

The rearrangement uses TRBV7-3 and TRBJ2-3; D remains unclear. Trimming cost V 1 base and J 5 bases, with 7 bases left between them. Germline loops: CDR1 SGHTA, CDR2 FQGTGA. The CDR3 has 13 residues. This chain's CDR3 is CASSLSGLDTQYF. DNA of the CDR3: TGTGCCAGCAGCTTAAGCGGATTAGATACGCAGTATTTT.

The V gene is TRBV21-1, the J gene TRBJ1-2; the listed D gene, TRBD1, was not tested against the DNA. TRBV21-1 is reported as a pseudogene. The CDR3 length is 15 residues. CDR3 DNA sequence: TGTGCCAGCAGCAGGGGACAGGGATTACAGTATGGCTACACCTTC. Protein product: CASSRGQGLQYGYTF.

In its sample, this clone was seen a few times. V gene TRBV18 combines with J gene TRBJ2-2; 8 bases map to TRBD2. Germline V CDR1 and CDR2: KGHSH, LQKENI. This CDR3 region has 13 residues. J gave up 7 bases and V 5 bases, and 3 bases lay outside the gene matches. This CDR3 is CASSETSGGELFF. The DNA of the CDR3 is TGTGCCAGCTCAGAAACTAGCGGCGGGGAGCTGTTTTTT. The whole variable domain, remainder taken from reference TRBV18 and TRBJ2-2, is NAGVMQNPRHLVRRRGQEARLRCSPMKGHSHVYWYRQLPEEGLKFMVYLQKENIIDESGMPKERFSAEFPKEGPSILRIQQVVRGDSAAYFCASSETSGGELFFGEGSRLTVL.

The sample holds a few counts of this clone. V usage is TRBV6-5 and J usage is TRBJ1-2; TRBD1 agrees at 8 bases. Unmatched junction bases numbered 9, after V lost 6 bases and J lost 6 bases. Germline V gives CDR1 MNHEY, CDR2 SVGAGI. This CDR3 spans 14 amino acids. For the CDR3, the DNA is TGTGCCAGCAGAGCCCTGGACAGGGTCCATGGCTACACCTTC. Protein sequence: CASRALDRVHGYTF.

The chain has TRBV4-3 and TRBJ2-1; TRBD2 aligns across 8 bases. V shed 0 bases and J 2 bases; nucleotides not matched to a gene: 6. The CDR3 consists of 17 residues. Germline lookup yields CDR1 LGHNA and CDR2 YSLEER. The CDR3 nucleotides are TGCGCCAGCAGCCAAGATCGACTAGCGAGCACCTACAATGAGCAGTTCTTC. This encodes CASSQDRLASTYNEQFF.

This chain joins TRBV18 and TRBJ2-7; TRBD1 matches at 9 bases. The germline gives CDR1 KGHSH, CDR2 LQKENI. V lost 2 bases and J lost 5; bases outside the gene matches: 16. The CDR3 is made up of 18 amino acids. CDR3 protein: CASSPGQGRVVARNEQYF. DNA of the CDR3: TGTGCCAGCTCACCAGGACAGGGGAGGGTTGTCGCTAGGAACGAGCAGTACTTC.

The J gene is TRBJ2-3, the V gene TRBV28; D is uncertain. CDR1 and CDR2 from the germline V gene are MDHEN and SYDVKM. Trimming left V 5 bases short and J 2 bases short, with 5 bases between. CDR3 length: 12 residues. The CDR3 bases are TGTGCCAGCAGTGGGGACACAGATACGCAGTATTTT. Translation: CASSGDTDTQYF.

The chain combines TRBV6-5 with TRBJ2-7, with D possibly being TRBD1 (7 bases). The germline V gene has CDR1 MNHEY and CDR2 SVGAGI. Trimming pared 6 bases from V and 0 bases from J, leaving 12 bases between. The CDR3 length is 14 residues. The CDR3 here is CASSQGGPSYEQYF. DNA of the CDR3: TGTGCCAGCAGCCAGGGGGGTCCCTCCTACGAGCAGTACTTC.

In DNA, the CDR3 is TGTGCCAGCAGTGCGACAGGGGGGTTCGGGTTCTCCTATGGCTACACCTTC. As protein: CASSATGGFGFSYGYTF. This rearrangement joins TRBV6-1 to TRBJ1-2; 9 positions agree with TRBD1. Unmatched junction bases numbered 13, after V lost 4 bases and J lost 4 bases. CDR1 is MNHNS, CDR2 SASEGT, per germline. This CDR3 contains 17 residues.

V gene TRBV28 combines with J gene TRBJ1-2; perhaps TRBD1 as D (5 bases). V lost 6 bases to trimming and J lost 8 bases, with 10 bases between them. Germline V gene data show CDR1 as MDHEN and CDR2 as SYDVKM. The CDR3 totals 11 residues. The CDR3, as DNA: TGTGCCAGCAGGCAGGGATCCGGCTACACCTTC. Its protein product is CASRQGSGYTF.

The J gene is TRBJ2-1, the V gene TRBV30; 7 bases line up with TRBD1. The CDR3 consists of 13 residues. Losses at the gene ends were 4 bases for V and 4 bases for J; bases not matched to a gene: 4. The germline V gene encodes CDR1 GTSNPN and CDR2 SVGIG (reference sequence). In DNA form, the CDR3 reads TGTGCCTGGAAAGGGGGCGCTTACAATGAGCAGTTCTTC. Its translation: CAWKGGAYNEQFF.

The chain is built from TRBV9 and TRBJ2-7, with D perhaps TRBD2 (5 bases). The CDR3 covers 14 residues. V was cut by 4 bases and J by 6 bases, with 17 bases left in between. The germline V gene encodes CDR1 SGDLS and CDR2 YYNGEE. The CDR3 spells CASSPTSPPFEQYF. The CDR3 nucleotides read TGTGCCAGCAGCCCAACTAGTCCACCCTTCGAGCAGTACTTC.

This rearrangement joins TRBV5-6 to TRBJ2-7, with D unresolved. Germline CDR1 SGHDT, CDR2 YYEEEE. V shed 4 bases and J shed 4 bases, with 15 bases lying between them. This CDR3 has 14 residues. CDR3 DNA sequence: TGTGCCAGCAGCCGTCCTGGGATGGGTTACGAGCAGTACTTC. It yields the protein CASSRPGMGYEQYF.

Remarks on this clone: The same CDR3 also results from other DNA sequences found in this sample. The CDR3 sequence is CAWSGPGGYTF. Here the CDR3 DNA reads TGTGCCTGGAGTGGTCCCGGTGGCTACACCTTC. The rearrangement joins TRBV30 to TRBJ1-2; D not certain. V was trimmed by 1 base and J by 7 bases, leaving 7 bases between them. The CDR3 has 11 residues. The V gene's germline CDR1 is GTSNPN and CDR2 SVGIG (reference sequence).